This TCR beta chain originates from a study of CD8 T cells in ankylosing spondylitis. This clonotype was counted only a few times. The antigen is unknown. Between the trimmed V and J ends, which lost 2 bases and 0 bases, there was a span of 7 bases. This CDR3 region has 14 residues. Germline V gives CDR1 SGHDN, CDR2 FVKESK. Study observations and caveats: What appeared characteristic of ankylosing spondylitis blood was a TCR beta motif of eight highly homologous variants. Prior literature has documented some motif variants in synovial fluid and blood from reactive arthritis. Disease-linked clones bore a CD8+ phenotype, appearing relatively rarely in peripheral blood. The authors reported significant enrichment of disease-linked clones in matched ankylosing spondylitis synovial fluid.

As the method for making TCR beta libraries, quantitative 5'-RACE with molecular barcodes was used. TCRdb reprocessed the 5' RACE reads with MiXCR, giving one entry per CDR3 protein. The sample yields a few hundred thousand distinct CDR3 sequences, about 17% seen once. The sequenced sample consisted of blood, either unsorted or a sorted T cell fraction (not recorded which). The clonotype originates from a male donor with ankylosing spondylitis. V gene TRBV14 combines with J gene TRBJ1-1, with D unclear. CDR3 nucleotides: TGTGCCAGCAGCCAAAGGGCGGTGAACACTGAAGCTTTCTTT. Translated, it gives CASSQRAVNTEAFF.